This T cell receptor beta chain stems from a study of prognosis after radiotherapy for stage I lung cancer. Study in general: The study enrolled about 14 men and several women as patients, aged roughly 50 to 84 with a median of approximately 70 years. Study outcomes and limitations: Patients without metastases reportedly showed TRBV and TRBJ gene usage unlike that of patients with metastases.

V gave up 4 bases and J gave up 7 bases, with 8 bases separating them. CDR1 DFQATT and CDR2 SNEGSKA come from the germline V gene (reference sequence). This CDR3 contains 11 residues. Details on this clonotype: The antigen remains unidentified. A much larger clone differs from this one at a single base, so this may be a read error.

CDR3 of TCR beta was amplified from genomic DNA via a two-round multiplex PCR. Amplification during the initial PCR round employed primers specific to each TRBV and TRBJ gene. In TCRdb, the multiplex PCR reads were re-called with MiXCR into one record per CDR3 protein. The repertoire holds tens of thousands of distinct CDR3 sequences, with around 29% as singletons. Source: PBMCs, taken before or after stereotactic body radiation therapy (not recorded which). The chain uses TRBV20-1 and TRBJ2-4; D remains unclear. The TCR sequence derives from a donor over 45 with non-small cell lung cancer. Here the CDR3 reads CSANSDNIQYF. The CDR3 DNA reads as TGCAGTGCTAACTCCGATAACATTCAGTACTTC.